This T cell receptor beta chain was captured in a study of T cell responses to AZD1222 COVID-19 vaccine. With 7 bases clipped from V and 1 base from J, the junction kept 10 bases outside the gene matches. The CDR3 extends over 16 amino acids. CDR1 SGHKS and CDR2 YYEKEE come from the germline V gene (reference sequence). This table comes from immunoSEQ multiplex PCR, and its TCRdb copy is limited to in-frame clones, with some not included. The repertoire holds roughly 49,000 clones, 87% seen once, with about 2.5% in the top ten. The source material was peripheral blood, sampled 28 days after the second AZD1222 dose. The rearrangement uses TRBV5-5 and TRBJ2-3; 9 bases fit TRBD1. The clonotype was recovered from an adult who received the AZD1222 COVID-19 vaccine. The CDR3 protein is CASELWGQGGTDTQYF. CDR3 in DNA: TGTGCCAGCGAGCTTTGGGGACAGGGAGGCACAGATACGCAGTATTTT.